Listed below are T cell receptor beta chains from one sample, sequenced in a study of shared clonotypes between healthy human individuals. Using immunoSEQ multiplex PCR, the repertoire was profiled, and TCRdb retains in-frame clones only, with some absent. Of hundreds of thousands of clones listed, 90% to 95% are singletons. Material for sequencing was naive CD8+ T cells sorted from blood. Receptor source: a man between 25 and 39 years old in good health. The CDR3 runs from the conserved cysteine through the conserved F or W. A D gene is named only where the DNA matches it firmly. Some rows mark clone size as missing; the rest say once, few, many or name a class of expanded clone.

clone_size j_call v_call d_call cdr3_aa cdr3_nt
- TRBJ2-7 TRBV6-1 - CASSELPYEQYF TGTGCCAGCAGTGAACTACCGTACGAGCAGTACTTC
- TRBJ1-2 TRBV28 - CASTNSGVSISNYGYTF TGTGCCAGCACCAATTCAGGAGTTTCTATCTCTAACTATGGCTACACCTTC
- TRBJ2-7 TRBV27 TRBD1 CASRQQGAGAYEQYF TGTGCCAGCAGGCAACAGGGGGCAGGGGCCTACGAGCAGTACTTC
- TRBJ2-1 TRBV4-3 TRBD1 CASSQDLPLTMDRGPYNEQFF TGCGCCAGCAGCCAAGATCTCCCTCTTACAATGGACAGGGGTCCCTACAATGAGCAGTTCTTC
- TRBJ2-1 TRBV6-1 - CASSEASYFGQGGENEQFF TGTGCCAGCAGTGAAGCGTCTTATTTTGGACAGGGAGGGGAGAATGAGCAGTTCTTC
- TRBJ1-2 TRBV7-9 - CASTPWTDIDGYTF TGTGCCAGCACCCCCTGGACAGACATCGACGGCTACACCTTC
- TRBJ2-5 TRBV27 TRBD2 CASTGGSETQYF TGTGCCAGTACGGGAGGCTCGGAGACCCAGTACTTC
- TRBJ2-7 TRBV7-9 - CASSLFSDGEQYF TGTGCCAGCAGCTTATTCAGTGACGGCGAGCAGTACTTC
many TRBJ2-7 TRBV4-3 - CASSQGTLRGYEQYF TGCGCCAGCAGCCAAGGGACTCTCCGGGGTTACGAGCAGTACTTC
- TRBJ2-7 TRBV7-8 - CASSLGPSLGSYEQYF TGTGCCAGCAGCTTAGGGCCCAGCCTGGGTTCCTACGAGCAGTACTTC
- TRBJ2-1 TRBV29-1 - CSVEGTDYNEQFF TGCAGCGTTGAAGGGACTGATTACAATGAGCAGTTCTTC
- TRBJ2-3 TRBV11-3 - CASSLESDTQYF TGTGCCAGCAGCTTAGAGTCAGATACGCAGTATTTT
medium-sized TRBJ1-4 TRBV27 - CASSDDRVGGSKLFF TGTGCCAGCAGTGACGACCGGGTCGGGGGTTCAAAACTGTTTTTT
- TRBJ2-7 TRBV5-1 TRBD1 CASRGSADRDFFEQYF TGCGCCAGCCGAGGCTCCGCGGACAGGGACTTTTTCGAGCAGTACTTC
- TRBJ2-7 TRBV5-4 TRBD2 CASSGTSYEQYF TGTGCCAGCAGCGGGACTAGCTACGAGCAGTACTTC
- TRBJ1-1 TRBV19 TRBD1 CASRPGTGVFDTEAFF TGTGCCAGCCGGCCGGGGACAGGGGTCTTCGACACTGAAGCTTTCTTT
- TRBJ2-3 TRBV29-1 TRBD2 CSVGGTSGSFGTDTQYF TGCAGCGTTGGGGGGACTAGCGGGAGTTTCGGCACAGATACGCAGTATTTT
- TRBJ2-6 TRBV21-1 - CASSKVNRTAGANVLTF TGTGCCAGCAGCAAAGTAAACCGGACAGCTGGGGCCAACGTCCTGACTTTC
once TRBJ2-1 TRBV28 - CASSSGISYNEQFF TGTGCCAGCAGTTCAGGGATCAGCTACAATGAGCAGTTCTTC
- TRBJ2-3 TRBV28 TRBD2 CASRPRTSGRAADTQYF TGTGCCAGCCGCCCAAGGACTAGCGGGAGGGCCGCAGATACGCAGTATTTT
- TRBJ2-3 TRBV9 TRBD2 CASSSGRLAGVQDTQYF TGTGCCAGCAGCTCGGGGAGACTAGCGGGAGTTCAAGATACGCAGTATTTT
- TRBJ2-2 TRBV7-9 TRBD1 CASSSGTGSTGELFF TGTGCCAGCAGCTCCGGGACAGGGTCCACCGGGGAGCTGTTTTTT
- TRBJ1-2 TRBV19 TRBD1 CASSIVGTGYSEINGYTF TGTGCCAGTAGTATTGTCGGGACAGGGTATTCCGAAATCAATGGCTACACCTTC
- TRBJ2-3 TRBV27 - CATRLGSGLLVTDTQYF TGTGCCACCAGATTAGGGTCAGGGCTCCTAGTCACAGATACGCAGTATTTT
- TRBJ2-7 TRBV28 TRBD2 CASSDYSGTVLEQYF TGTGCCAGCAGTGACTATAGCGGGACGGTTCTCGAGCAGTACTTC
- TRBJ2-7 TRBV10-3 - CAISDPNSYEQYF TGTGCCATCAGTGATCCGAACTCCTACGAGCAGTACTTC
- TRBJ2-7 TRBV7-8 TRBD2 CASSLAGGAGVYEQYF TGTGCCAGCAGCTTAGCGGGGGGAGCGGGAGTCTACGAGCAGTACTTC
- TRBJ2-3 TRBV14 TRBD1 CASSPPTGAGTDTQYF TGTGCCAGCAGCCCACCTACAGGGGCTGGAACAGATACGCAGTATTTT
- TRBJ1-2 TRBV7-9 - CASSPPGHHGYTF TGTGCCAGCAGCCCCCCCGGCCATCATGGCTACACCTTC
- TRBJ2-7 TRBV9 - CASSVVGGEAEQYF TGTGCCAGCAGCGTAGTCGGGGGAGAGGCCGAGCAGTACTTC
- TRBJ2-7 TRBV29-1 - CSVNGPEQYF TGCAGCGTGAATGGACCCGAGCAGTACTTC
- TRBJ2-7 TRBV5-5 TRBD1 CASSLVGTVPSSLYEQYF TGTGCCAGCAGCTTGGTCGGGACAGTTCCCTCGTCTCTCTACGAGCAGTACTTC
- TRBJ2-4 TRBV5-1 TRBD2 CASSMGLAGLGIAKNIQYF TGCGCCAGCAGTATGGGACTAGCGGGACTAGGAATAGCCAAAAACATTCAGTACTTC
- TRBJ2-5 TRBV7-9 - CASNTGEAETQYF TGTGCCAGCAATACAGGGGAGGCCGAGACCCAGTACTTC
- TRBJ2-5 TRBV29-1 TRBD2 CSVEDRPSGRLETQYF TGCAGCGTTGAAGATCGCCCTAGCGGGAGACTGGAGACCCAGTACTTC
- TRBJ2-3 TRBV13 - CASSLGRLASSQDTQYF TGTGCCAGCAGCTTAGGCCGGCTAGCGTCCTCACAAGATACGCAGTATTTT
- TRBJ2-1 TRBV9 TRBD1 CASSAGTGDYEQFF TGTGCCAGCAGCGCCGGGACAGGGGATTATGAGCAGTTCTTC
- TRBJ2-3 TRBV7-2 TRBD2 CASSPIGGDWGDTQYF TGTGCCAGCAGCCCCATCGGGGGGGATTGGGGAGATACGCAGTATTTT
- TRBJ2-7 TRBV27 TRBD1 CASRTGAQEQYF TGTGCCAGCCGGACAGGAGCTCAGGAGCAGTACTTC
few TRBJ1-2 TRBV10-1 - CASSPKGTGYGYTF TGCGCCAGCAGTCCTAAGGGCACAGGGTATGGCTACACCTTC
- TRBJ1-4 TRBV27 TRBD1 CASSLRDSSHEKLFF TGTGCCAGCAGTTTACGGGACAGCTCACATGAAAAACTGTTTTTT
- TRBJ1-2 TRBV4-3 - CASSQGRSYGYTF TGCGCCAGCAGCCAAGGCCGATCCTATGGCTACACCTTC
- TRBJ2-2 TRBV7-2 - CASSLAAFLGAGELFF TGTGCCAGCAGCTTAGCCGCCTTTTTGGGGGCCGGGGAGCTGTTTTTT
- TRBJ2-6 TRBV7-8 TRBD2 CASSPRGLGEAGANVLTF TGTGCCAGCAGCCCGCGGGGGTTGGGGGAGGCTGGGGCCAACGTCCTGACTTTC
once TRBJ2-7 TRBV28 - CASSFTGQGEQYF TGTGCCAGCAGTTTTACAGGCCAGGGCGAGCAGTACTTC
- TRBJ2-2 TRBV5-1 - CASRLESRSTGELFF TGCGCCAGCAGGCTGGAATCCCGAAGTACCGGGGAGCTGTTTTTT
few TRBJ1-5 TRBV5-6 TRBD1 CASSLGTGNQPQHF TGTGCCAGCAGCTTGGGGACAGGGAATCAGCCCCAGCATTTT
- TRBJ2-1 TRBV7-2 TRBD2 CASSLDSGRAREQFF TGTGCCAGCAGCTTAGATAGCGGGAGGGCCCGAGAGCAGTTCTTC
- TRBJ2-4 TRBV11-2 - CASSPRTVAKNIQYF TGTGCCAGCAGCCCTCGGACAGTAGCCAAAAACATTCAGTACTTC
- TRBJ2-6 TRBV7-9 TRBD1 CASSLGQGVPSGANVLTF TGTGCCAGCAGCTTAGGTCAGGGGGTACCGTCTGGGGCCAACGTCCTGACTTTC
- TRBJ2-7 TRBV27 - CASSPRAGAFYEQYF TGTGCCAGCAGTCCCAGGGCGGGCGCCTTCTACGAGCAGTACTTC